These T cell receptor beta chains were read from a single sample in a study of PD-1 blockade in classical Hodgkin lymphoma. Generated by immunoSEQ multiplex PCR, the TCRdb table keeps only in-frame clones and is missing some. In the table there are 5,000 or so clones, 82% of which are singletons. The specimen comprised CD8+ T cells from blood, sampled at baseline. The receptors come from a human donor with classical Hodgkin lymphoma. Each CDR3 is given with its conserved first and last residue.

V: TRBV7-9; J: TRBJ2-1; CDR3: CASSLEQGDEQFF
V: TRBV7-3; J: TRBJ2-7; CDR3: CASSSIAGSLNEQYF
V: TRBV5-6; J: TRBJ2-5; CDR3: CASSYMTSEETQYF
V: TRBV7-9; J: TRBJ1-2; CDR3: CASSLPEGMDYGYTF
V: TRBV7-6; J: TRBJ1-4; CDR3: CASSLTVGGEKLFF
V: TRBV20-1; J: TRBJ1-3; CDR3: CSARDGNTIYF
V: TRBV19; J: TRBJ2-3; CDR3: CASSLGADTQYF
V: TRBV4-2; J: TRBJ1-1; CDR3: CASSPPGTGVEAFF
V: TRBV5-4; J: TRBJ1-4; CDR3: CASSLRGHSIRASEEKLFF
V: TRBV6-5; J: TRBJ1-1; CDR3: CASSYLNIQAPRQAFF
V: TRBV25-1; J: TRBJ2-2; CDR3: CASSESGSVGTGELFF
V: TRBV7-9; J: TRBJ2-1; CDR3: CASSLSPRGNEQFF
V: TRBV7-9; J: TRBJ1-1; CDR3: CASSLVEGALSEAFF
V: TRBV6-6; J: TRBJ2-1; CDR3: CASSLSGSSSYNEQFF
V: TRBV6-4; J: TRBJ1-6; CDR3: CASSDSNRGPLHF
V: TRBV7-8; J: TRBJ2-7; CDR3: CASSPPTRGPEMSYEQYF
V: TRBV7-9; J: TRBJ2-3; CDR3: CASKKPGGSTDTQYF
V: TRBV19; J: TRBJ1-1; CDR3: CASSTLRAPIEAFF
V: TRBV5-5; J: TRBJ2-7; CDR3: CASTTPGPEQYF
V: TRBV5-6; J: TRBJ2-7; CDR3: CASSTRTGGEQYF
V: TRBV19; J: TRBJ2-3; CDR3: CASNGGGADTQYF
V: TRBV20-1; J: TRBJ1-1; CDR3: CSGGNTEAFF
V: TRBV2; J: TRBJ2-2; CDR3: CASSEAPGGDTGELFF
V: TRBV28; J: TRBJ2-7; CDR3: CASSPFVERSYEQYF
V: TRBV27; J: TRBJ2-5; CDR3: CASGKGHETQYF
V: TRBV4-2; J: TRBJ2-7; CDR3: CASSQSHEQYF
V: TRBV7-9; J: TRBJ1-2; CDR3: CASSLGGRHLDYGYTF
V: TRBV27; J: TRBJ2-2; CDR3: CASSWASGGRELFF
V: TRBV6-6; J: TRBJ2-1; CDR3: CASSYRQGVNEQFF
V: TRBV27; J: TRBJ2-5; CDR3: CASSLYGGAFETQYF
V: TRBV7-9; J: TRBJ2-7; CDR3: CASSLGQGRYEQYF
V: TRBV6-5; J: TRBJ2-7; CDR3: CASSPRDYEQYF
V: TRBV30; J: TRBJ1-2; CDR3: CAWMGRANGYTF
V: TRBV5-1; J: TRBJ2-4; CDR3: CASSFLDPVKNIQYF
V: TRBV4-1; J: TRBJ2-3; CDR3: CASSLGFGDTQYF
V: TRBV27; J: TRBJ2-7; CDR3: CASSLSGYRDYEQYF
V: TRBV11-2; J: TRBJ2-7; CDR3: CASSLGSGPWEQYF
V: TRBV19; J: TRBJ1-1; CDR3: CASRAGELTEAFF
V: TRBV30; J: TRBJ1-1; CDR3: CAWSRGLAEAFF
V: TRBV28; J: TRBJ2-2; CDR3: CASSFAPEGEGELFF
V: TRBV7-2; J: TRBJ2-7; CDR3: CASSLNSYEQYF
V: TRBV19; J: NA; CDR3: CATGPGQGYEQYF
V: TRBV7-8; J: TRBJ2-3; CDR3: CASSLLTGAGTDTQYF
V: TRBV9; J: TRBJ1-1; CDR3: CASNRWMKGMNTEAFF
V: TRBV27; J: TRBJ2-5; CDR3: CASSSNGGETQYF
V: TRBV7-9; J: TRBJ2-7; CDR3: CALRSANRPYEQYF
V: TRBV7-2; J: TRBJ2-2; CDR3: CASSSEGPYTGELFF